The rows below give T cell receptor beta chains drawn from one sample of a study of blood T cell repertoires in COVID-19. Only in-frame clones appear in the TCRdb table, and some are missing; sequencing was by immunoSEQ multiplex PCR. Among some 200,000 clones listed, roughly 80% were seen once. The sequenced sample consisted of peripheral blood. These receptors were collected from a woman of 80 years or more with COVID-19, enrolled during active disease. Each CDR3 is given with its conserved first and last residue. D genes are given only for firm matches. Clone size is stated in some rows and not others, as once, few, many or a class when expanded.

size	D	J	V	DNA	CDR3
NA	TRBD2	TRBJ2-3	TRBV27	TGTGCCAGCAGCCGAATCGGGACTAGCGGGGGCACAGATACGCAGTATTTT	CASSRIGTSGGTDTQYF
NA	NA	TRBJ2-1	TRBV24-1	TGTGCCACCAGCCGGGACTGGGACAATGAGCAGTTCTTC	CATSRDWDNEQFF
NA	NA	TRBJ1-5	TRBV3-1/TRBV3-2	TGTGCCAGCAGCCAAGATCCCCCGAACAGCTATAGCAATCAGCCCCAGCATTTT	CASSQDPPNSYSNQPQHF
once	NA	TRBJ1-6	TRBV27	TGTGCCAGCAGTTTAGGAGGAGGATCACCCCTCCACTTT	CASSLGGGSPLHF
NA	NA	TRBJ2-6	TRBV5-4	TGTGCCAGCAGCATACAGGGAACTGGTGCCAACGTCCTGACTTTC	CASSIQGTGANVLTF
NA	NA	TRBJ2-2	TRBV5-8	TGTGCCCCTACCAACAGGGTAAACACCGGGGAGCTGTTTTTT	CAPTNRVNTGELFF
NA	NA	TRBJ1-3	TRBV25-1	TGTGCCAGCAGTGAAGCCGGTCCAAGCGCCTGGAACACCATATATTTT	CASSEAGPSAWNTIYF
NA	TRBD1	TRBJ1-6	TRBV6-1	TGTGCCAGCAGTGAAGCGACAGGGCCTTCTAATTCACCCCTCCACTTT	CASSEATGPSNSPLHF
once	NA	TRBJ1-2	TRBV6-5	TGTGCCAGCAGGGCCGAGGGATCGCCCTATGGCTACACCTTC	CASRAEGSPYGYTF
NA	NA	TRBJ2-3	TRBV29-1	TGCAGCGCCTCTGGGCGCGATACGCAGTATTTT	CSASGRDTQYF
NA	NA	TRBJ1-2	TRBV5-4	TGTGCCAGCAGCTTGGAGGTGGACAGCGGCTACACCTTC	CASSLEVDSGYTF
once	NA	TRBJ2-7	TRBV19	TGTGCCAGTAGTATGGAGGGGGGACAGATGTACTTC	CASSMEGGQMYF
NA	NA	TRBJ2-2	TRBV2	TGTGCCAGCAGGGTTGAGGGAGGAGGGGAGCTGTTTTTT	CASRVEGGGELFF
NA	TRBD1	TRBJ2-7	TRBV5-1	TGCGCCAGCAGCTTGGGGTCCGGGACAGACTACGAGCAGTACTTC	CASSLGSGTDYEQYF
few	NA	TRBJ2-5	TRBV3-1/TRBV3-2	TGTGCCAGCAGCCAAGTTGGGGGCCAGGGGGAGACCCAGTACTTC	CASSQVGGQGETQYF
NA	NA	TRBJ2-7	TRBV19	TGTGCCAGTAGGATGACAGCCGCCCACGAGCAGTACTTC	CASRMTAAHEQYF